Below, 16 T cell receptor beta chains from the same sample are listed, as sequenced in a study of control samples from healthy donors and cancer patients. Clones were sequenced by immunoSEQ multiplex PCR, and TCRdb holds only the in-frame ones, with some missing. This table has tens of thousands of clones, about 80% appearing once. Specimen: blood. The receptors derive from a man aged 45 to 65 in good health.

V is TRBV2 and J is TRBJ1-2; D gene uncertain. CDR3 length: 14 residues. V lost 8 bases to trimming and J lost 6 bases, with 19 bases between them. Per germline, CDR1 SNHLY and CDR2 FYNNEI. CDR3 sequence (DNA): TGTGCCAGCCGCCCCGCGAGGGTAGCGGATGGCTACACCTTC. Protein product: CASRPARVADGYTF.

This chain connects TRBV7-9 to TRBJ2-3; no definite D call. The CDR3 covers 13 residues. V lost 11 bases and J 9 bases, leaving 21 bases between the germline ends. Germline V CDR1 and CDR2: SEHNR, FQNEAQ (reference sequence). CDR3 in DNA: TGTGCCGGGCAGCCCGAGCTCTCGCCCACGCAGTATTTT. This translates into CAGQPELSPTQYF.

The chain recombines TRBV29-1 with TRBJ2-3, with D perhaps assigned TRBD1 or TRBD2 (5 bases each). V was cut by 4 bases and J by 0 bases, with 23 bases left in between. Germline CDR1 SQVTM, CDR2 ANQGSEA. The CDR3 has 18 residues. The CDR3 region is CSVGRTPWGSGSTDTQYF. As DNA, the CDR3 is TGCAGCGTTGGGCGGACCCCTTGGGGGAGTGGGAGCACAGATACGCAGTATTTT.

This rearrangement joins TRBV5-1 to TRBJ1-4, with D possibly being TRBD1 (6 bases). V lost 1 base and J lost 8, with 15 bases in between. The CDR3 spans 15 residues. CDR1 and CDR2 (germline): SGHRS, YFSETQ. CDR3 sequence reads: CASSLNRAVGEKLFF. For the CDR3, the DNA is TGCGCCAGCAGCTTGAACAGGGCGGTTGGAGAAAAACTGTTTTTT.

This clone occurred a few times. Here the CDR3 reads CATSDLNFAGSDTQYF. The CDR3 bases are TGTGCCACCAGTGATTTGAATTTCGCGGGCTCAGATACGCAGTATTTT. This chain joins TRBV24-1 and TRBJ2-3; tentatively, D is TRBD2 (5 bases). V lost 0 bases, J lost 4 bases, and 13 bases lay in between. The length of the CDR3 is 16 residues. Germline-derived CDR1 and CDR2 are KGHDR and SFDVKD.

The chain has TRBV29-1 and TRBJ2-7, with D possibly being TRBD2 (6 bases). This CDR3 contains 13 residues. The V gene lost 6 bases and the J gene lost 0 bases, with 12 bases spanning the gap. From germline, CDR1 is SQVTM and CDR2 ANQGSEA. CDR3 loop: CSVRLSGSYEQYF. The DNA for the CDR3 is TGCAGCGTGCGGCTTAGCGGCTCCTACGAGCAGTACTTC.

This chain links TRBV27 with TRBJ2-5; D is perhaps TRBD2 (5 bases). Trimming cost V 0 bases and J 9 bases, with 14 bases left between them. CDR1 is MNHEY and CDR2 is SMNVEV in the germline V gene (reference sequence). There are 14 residues in the CDR3. DNA of the CDR3: TGTGCCAGCAGTTTATCGGAGGCTTGGGGAGCCCAGTACTTC. Translated: CASSLSEAWGAQYF.

The genes are TRBV5-1 and TRBJ2-7, with 14 positions matching TRBD2. This CDR3 contains 17 residues. The ends lost 4 bases at V and 6 bases at J; junction bases unmatched: 12. Germline values: CDR1 SGHRS, CDR2 YFSETQ. Here the CDR3 DNA reads TGCGCCAGCAGCCGCTCGACTAGCGGGAGGGCCGGAGGCGAGCAGTACTTC. This sequence encodes CASSRSTSGRAGGEQYF.

In DNA form, the CDR3 reads TGCGCCAGCAGCTTGGACGGGAGCTCCTACAATGAGCAGTTCTTC. Its translation: CASSLDGSSYNEQFF. The J gene is TRBJ2-1, the V gene TRBV5-1; perhaps TRBD2 as D (6 bases). The V end lost 0 bases, the J end lost 0 bases, and 7 bases lay between the germline ends. This CDR3 is built from 15 residues. Germline V gene data show CDR1 as SGHRS and CDR2 as YFSETQ.

The genes are TRBV2 and TRBJ1-1, with TRBD1 identical over 7 bases. This CDR3 is 12 amino acids long. Per the germline V gene, CDR1 is SNHLY and CDR2 is FYNNEI. V was pared by 10 bases and J by 4 bases, with 6 bases of the junction left unmatched. CDR3 DNA sequence: TGTGCCACCCGGGACAGTGTCACTGAAGCTTTCTTT. It is translated as CATRDSVTEAFF.

The V gene is TRBV28, the J gene TRBJ2-1, with D uncertain. This CDR3 comprises 13 residues. Germline V gene sequence: CDR1 MDHEN, CDR2 SYDVKM. Between the trimmed V and J ends, which lost 8 bases and 5 bases, there was a span of 13 bases. In nucleotides, the CDR3 is TGTGCCAGCGCCGGTCACACACACAATGAGCAGTTCTTC. This encodes CASAGHTHNEQFF. Variable domain in full (rest from reference TRBV28 and TRBJ2-1): DVKVTQSSRYLVKRTGEKVFLECVQDMDHENMFWYRQDPGLGLRLIYFSYDVKMKEKGDIPEGYSVSREKKERFSLILESASTNQTSMYLCASAGHTHNEQFFGPGTRLTVL.

This chain uses TRBV29-1 with TRBJ1-1; unclear D gene. The CDR3 is 15 residues long. Trimming removed 4 bases from V and 3 bases from J, with 18 bases in between. CDR1 and CDR2 from the germline V gene are SQVTM and ANQGSEA. The CDR3 reads CSVAPRSVRDTEAFF. The DNA for the CDR3 is TGCAGCGTTGCACCACGGTCTGTTAGGGACACTGAAGCTTTCTTT.

In its sample, this clone was seen a few times. The V call is TRBV11-3, the J call TRBJ2-5; no clear D. The CDR3 is 15 amino acids. Per germline, CDR1 SGHNT and CDR2 YENEEA. Trimming took off 6 bases at V and 1 base at J, with 15 bases between the two ends. The CDR3 DNA sequence: TGTGCCAGCAGTGTAGGAGAAACCACCCAAGAGACCCAGTACTTC. Translation: CASSVGETTQETQYF.

The chain has TRBV4-3 and TRBJ1-6; D unresolved. The CDR3 totals 15 residues. Germline lookup yields CDR1 LGHNA and CDR2 YSLEER. The V gene lost 0 bases and the J gene lost 4 bases, with 7 bases spanning the gap. CDR3 coding DNA: TGCGCCAGCAGCCAAGATCCGGAGTATAATTCACCCCTCCACTTT. Encoded protein: CASSQDPEYNSPLHF.

This clone was counted once. The chain uses TRBV27 and TRBJ1-1; 10 bases map to TRBD1. Per the germline V gene, CDR1 is MNHEY and CDR2 is SMNVEV (reference sequence). The V gene end was trimmed by 2 bases and the J gene end by 4 bases; junction bases not matched to a gene: 10. CDR3 size: 17 residues. The DNA for the CDR3 is TGTGCCAGCAGTTTAAGGTTGACAGGGGGCTTGGTCACTGAAGCTTTCTTT. It translates to CASSLRLTGGLVTEAFF.

V and J are TRBV6-6 and TRBJ1-1; no clear D. The V gene's germline CDR1 is MNHNY and CDR2 SVGAGI (reference sequence). This CDR3 is 13 amino acids long. The germline V and J ends were trimmed by 5 bases and 3 bases, with 10 bases remaining between them. The CDR3 DNA reads as TGTGCCAGCAGTCGCACGACTGACACTGAAGCTTTCTTT. Translation gives CASSRTTDTEAFF.